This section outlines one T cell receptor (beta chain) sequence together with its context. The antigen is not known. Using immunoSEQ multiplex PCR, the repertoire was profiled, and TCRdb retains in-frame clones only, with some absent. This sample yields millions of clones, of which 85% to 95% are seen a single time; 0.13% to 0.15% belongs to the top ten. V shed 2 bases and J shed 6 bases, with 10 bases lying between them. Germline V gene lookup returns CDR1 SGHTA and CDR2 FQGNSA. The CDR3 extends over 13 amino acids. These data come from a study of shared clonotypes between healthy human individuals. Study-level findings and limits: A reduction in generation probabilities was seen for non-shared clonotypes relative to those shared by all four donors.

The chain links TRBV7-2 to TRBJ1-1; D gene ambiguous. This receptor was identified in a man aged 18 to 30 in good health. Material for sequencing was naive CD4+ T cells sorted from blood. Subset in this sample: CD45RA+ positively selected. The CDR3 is CASSLFNNPEAFF. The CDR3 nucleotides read TGTGCCAGCAGCTTATTCAACAACCCTGAAGCTTTCTTT.